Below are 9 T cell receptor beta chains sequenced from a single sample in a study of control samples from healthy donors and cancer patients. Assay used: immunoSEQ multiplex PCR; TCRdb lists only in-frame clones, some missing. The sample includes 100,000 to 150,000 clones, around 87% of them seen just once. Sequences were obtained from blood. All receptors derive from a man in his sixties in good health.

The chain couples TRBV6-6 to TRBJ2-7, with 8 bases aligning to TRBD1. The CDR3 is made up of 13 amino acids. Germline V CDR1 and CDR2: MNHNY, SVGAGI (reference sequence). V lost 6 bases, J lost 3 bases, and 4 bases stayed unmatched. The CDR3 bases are TGTGCCAGCAGCAGGACAGGGATCTACGAGCAGTACTTC. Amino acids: CASSRTGIYEQYF.

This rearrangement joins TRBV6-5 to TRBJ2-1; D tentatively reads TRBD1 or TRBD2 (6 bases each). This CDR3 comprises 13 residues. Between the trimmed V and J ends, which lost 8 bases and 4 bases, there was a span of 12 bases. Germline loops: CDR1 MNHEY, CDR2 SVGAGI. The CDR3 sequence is CASGGGVYNEQFF. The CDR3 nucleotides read TGTGCCAGCGGGGGCGGGGTGTACAATGAGCAGTTCTTC.

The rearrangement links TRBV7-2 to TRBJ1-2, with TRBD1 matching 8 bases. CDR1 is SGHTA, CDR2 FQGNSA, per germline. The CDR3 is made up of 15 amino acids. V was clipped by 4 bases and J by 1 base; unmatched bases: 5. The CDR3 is CASSSHDRGNYGYTF. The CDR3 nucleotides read TGTGCCAGCAGCTCTCACGACAGGGGTAACTATGGCTACACCTTC.

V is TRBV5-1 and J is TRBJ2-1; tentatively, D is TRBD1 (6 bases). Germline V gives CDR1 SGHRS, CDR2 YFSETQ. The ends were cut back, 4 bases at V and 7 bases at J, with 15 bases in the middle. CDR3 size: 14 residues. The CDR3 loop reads CASSHGQQGNEQFF. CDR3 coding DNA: TGCGCCAGCAGCCACGGACAACAGGGAAATGAGCAGTTCTTC.

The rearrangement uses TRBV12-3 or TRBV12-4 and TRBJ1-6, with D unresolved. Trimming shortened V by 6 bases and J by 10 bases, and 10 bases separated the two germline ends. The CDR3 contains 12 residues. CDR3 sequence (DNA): TGTGCCAGCAGCCGTGTGGGGTCACCCCTCCACTTT. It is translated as CASSRVGSPLHF.

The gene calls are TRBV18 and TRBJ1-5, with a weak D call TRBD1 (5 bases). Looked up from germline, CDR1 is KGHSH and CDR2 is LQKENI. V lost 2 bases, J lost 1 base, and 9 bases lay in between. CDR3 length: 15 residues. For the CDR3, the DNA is TGTGCCAGCTCACCAATAGGGGACAGCAATCAGCCCCAGCATTTT. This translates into CASSPIGDSNQPQHF.

CDR3: CASSLGLPQSFRTNEKLFF. The CDR3 coding sequence is TGTGCCAGCAGCTTGGGACTGCCTCAATCTTTTCGGACTAATGAAAAACTGTTTTTT. This sequence joins TRBV5-8 and TRBJ1-4, with D unresolved. Trimming cost V 0 bases and J 2 bases, with 20 bases left between them. Germline lookup yields CDR1 SGHTS and CDR2 YDEGEE. The CDR3 totals 19 residues.

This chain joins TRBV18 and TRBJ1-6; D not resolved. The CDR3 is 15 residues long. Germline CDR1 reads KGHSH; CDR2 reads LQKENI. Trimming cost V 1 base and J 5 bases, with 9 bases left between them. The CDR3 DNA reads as TGTGCCAGCTCACCACAGGATTTAAATAATTCACCCCTCCACTTT. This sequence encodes CASSPQDLNNSPLHF.

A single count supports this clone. CDR3 amino acids: CASSPSPGLNTEAFF. The CDR3 DNA follows: TGTGCCAGCAGCCCCTCCCCTGGCCTGAACACTGAAGCTTTCTTT. The V gene is TRBV28, the J gene TRBJ1-1; D is ambiguous. Germline-derived CDR1 and CDR2 are MDHEN and SYDVKM. CDR3 length: 15 amino acids. Trimming left V 6 bases short and J 0 bases short, with 14 bases between.